This T cell receptor beta chain was captured in a study of graft-versus-host responses after intestinal transplantation. Details on this clone: The target antigen is unknown.

The CDR3 has 18 residues. Germline assignment: CDR1 SGHAT and CDR2 FQNNGV. V lost 3 bases, J lost 0 bases, and 17 bases lay in between. The repertoire was sequenced with immunoSEQ multiplex PCR; TCRdb's copy has only in-frame clones and lacks some. The table records over 90,000 clones, about 91% of them present only once. The chain uses TRBV11-2 and TRBJ1-4, with D possibly matching TRBD1 (6 bases). The sample was unstimulated CD8+ T cells sorted from spleen or lymph node cells, taken before intestinal transplant. The source of this sequence is a human donor who received an intestinal transplant. The CDR3 protein is CASSLGRDIYATNEKLFF. Here the CDR3 DNA reads TGTGCCAGCAGCTTGGGCAGGGACATATATGCAACTAATGAAAAACTGTTTTTT. The complete variable domain, with remaining parts taken from reference TRBV11-2 and TRBJ1-4, reads EAGVAQSPRYKIIEKRQSVAFWCNPISGHATLYWYQQILGQGPKLLIQFQNNGVVDDSQLPKDRFSAERLKGVDSTLKIQPAKLEDSAVYLCASSLGRDIYATNEKLFFGSGTQLSVL.